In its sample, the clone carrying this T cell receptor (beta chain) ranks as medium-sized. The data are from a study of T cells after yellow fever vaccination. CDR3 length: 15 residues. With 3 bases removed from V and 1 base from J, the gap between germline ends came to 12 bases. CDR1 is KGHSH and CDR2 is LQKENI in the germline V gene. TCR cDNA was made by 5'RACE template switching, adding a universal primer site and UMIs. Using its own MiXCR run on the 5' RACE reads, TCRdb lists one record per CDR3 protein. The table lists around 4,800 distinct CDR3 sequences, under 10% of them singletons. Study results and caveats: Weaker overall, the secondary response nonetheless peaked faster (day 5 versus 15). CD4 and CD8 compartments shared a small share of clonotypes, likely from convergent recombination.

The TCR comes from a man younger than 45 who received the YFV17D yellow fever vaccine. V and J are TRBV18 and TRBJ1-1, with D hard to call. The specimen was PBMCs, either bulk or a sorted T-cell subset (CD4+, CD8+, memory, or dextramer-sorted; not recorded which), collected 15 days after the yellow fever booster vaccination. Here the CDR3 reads CASSPVNTGNTEAFF. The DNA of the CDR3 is TGTGCCAGCTCACCGGTTAATACGGGGAACACTGAAGCTTTCTTT.